This T cell receptor beta chain was sequenced during a study of Ad26.COV2.S vaccination and SARS-CoV-2 variants. The overall study: Ad26.COV2.S arm of COV1001 included the donor. Findings and limits, study-wide: Vaccine recipients had higher spike-specific TCR breadth than placebo recipients. Possibly, TCR breadth and depth analyses underestimated total T cell responses.

Clones were sequenced by immunoSEQ multiplex PCR, and TCRdb holds only the in-frame ones, with some missing. In the table there are a few hundred thousand clones, roughly 87% of which are singletons. Described treatment: roughly 18 received Ad26.COV2.S at low or high dose, single or two shots; about 5 received placebo; per-sample allocation not given. Specimen acquisition occurred on day 63 following the initial vaccine or placebo injection. There are 12 residues in the CDR3. With 7 bases removed from V and 7 bases from J, the gap between germline ends came to 13 bases. Germline loops: CDR1 SQVTM, CDR2 ANQGSEA. As for this clone: Its cognate antigen is unknown.

The chain uses TRBV29-1 and TRBJ1-4, with D possibly being TRBD1 (5 bases). The sequencing used peripheral blood, collected in a trial of Ad26.COV2.S vaccine versus placebo. The receptor was derived from a person aged 18-65 years who received the Ad26.COV2.S COVID-19 vaccine or a placebo. DNA of the CDR3: TGCAGCGCGGGGGAGGGACGTGAAAAACTGTTTTTT. The encoded protein is CSAGEGREKLFF.